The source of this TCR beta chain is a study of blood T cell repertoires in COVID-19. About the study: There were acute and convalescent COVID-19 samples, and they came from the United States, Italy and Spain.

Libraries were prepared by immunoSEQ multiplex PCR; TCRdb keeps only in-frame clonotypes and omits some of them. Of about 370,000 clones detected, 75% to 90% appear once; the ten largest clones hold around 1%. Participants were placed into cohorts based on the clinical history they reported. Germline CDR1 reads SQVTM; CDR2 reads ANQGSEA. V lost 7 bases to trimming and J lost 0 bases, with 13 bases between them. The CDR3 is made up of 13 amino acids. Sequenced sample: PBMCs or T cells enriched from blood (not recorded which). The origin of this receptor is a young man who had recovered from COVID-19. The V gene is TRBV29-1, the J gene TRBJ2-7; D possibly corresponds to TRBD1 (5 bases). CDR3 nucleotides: TGCAGCGCCCGCCCTACAGGCTCCTACGAGCAGTACTTC. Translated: CSARPTGSYEQYF.